This is a list of T cell receptor beta chains from one sample in a study of technical replicates of blood from several donors. Sequencing used immunoSEQ multiplex PCR; TCRdb keeps in-frame clones, though not all of them. The sample includes approximately 14,000 clones, 75% to 90% of them seen just once. The sample comprised PBMCs. These receptors came from a human donor in good health. CDR3s include the opening cysteine and the closing phenylalanine or tryptophan.

V gene,J gene,CDR3 protein
TRBV5-6,TRBJ2-7,CASSFMYSYEQYF
TRBV2,TRBJ1-2,CASSLDRADYGYTF
TRBV2,TRBJ2-3,CVGGAGGPTDTQYF
TRBV27,TRBJ2-7,CASSLAGTRGGYEQYF
TRBV6-1,TRBJ2-5,CASSLEWGPVGTQYF
TRBV29-1,TRBJ2-5,CSVEVWDRGETQYF
TRBV30,TRBJ2-7,CAWSWLAGWEQYF
TRBV10-1,TRBJ1-2,CASSESDRDGGYTF
TRBV2,TRBJ1-1,CASSERLEAFF
TRBV29-1,TRBJ1-2,CSVYDRRDGYTF
TRBV11-2,TRBJ1-1,CASSLRRGGTEAFF
TRBV18,TRBJ1-1,CASQQGNTEAFF
TRBV19,TRBJ2-1,CASSMGTSVYNEQFF
TRBV7-9,TRBJ1-1,CASSLARGGNTEAFF
TRBV29-1,TRBJ2-1,CSVEELAGVNEQFF
TRBV5-1,TRBJ2-3,CASSGGQVWTTDTQYF
TRBV6-6,TRBJ2-2,CASSLGTANTGELFF
TRBV6-6,TRBJ1-1,CASSYRSQGTEAFF
TRBV6-6,TRBJ2-7,CASSSSGTGAPEQYF
TRBV7-9,TRBJ2-7,CASSSRGTGAMREQYF
TRBV7-9,TRBJ2-2,CASCLDTPNTGELFF
TRBV7-2,TRBJ2-3,CASSSNGGADTQYF
TRBV19,TRBJ2-1,CASLSGPGTGSEQFF
TRBV5-1,TRBJ1-2,CASSLSGQGGLDGYTF
TRBV10-2,TRBJ2-1,CASKPGTSGRAYNEQFF
TRBV7-2,TRBJ2-3,CASSPRVPSRDTQYF
TRBV10-3,TRBJ1-2,CAIQEGNYGYTF
TRBV9,TRBJ2-1,CASSVVATGSYNEQFF
TRBV19,TRBJ1-1,CASTLQEGMSTEAFF
TRBV5-1,TRBJ2-3,CASSLGAWRAGADTQYF
TRBV6-5,TRBJ2-7,CASSRGGRYEQYF
TRBV5-5,TRBJ2-7,CASTRGLAGLNEQYF
TRBV5-4,TRBJ2-1,CASSLEAGGYNEQFF
TRBV5-1,TRBJ2-3,CASSLAGEETDTQYF
TRBV2,TRBJ1-5,CASSTQGASNQPQHF
TRBV4-2,TRBJ2-5,CASSQGAPDLKTQYF
TRBV29-1,TRBJ2-7,CSVESLAGGSEQYF
TRBV29-1,TRBJ2-2,CSAKWGGPNTGELFF
TRBV19,TRBJ2-3,CASSMWAGESDTQYF
TRBV7-8,TRBJ2-1,CASSFKPGLVGNEQFF
TRBV5-8,TRBJ2-1,CASSLGGLAAYNEQFF
TRBV23-1,TRBJ1-1,CASSQRTVVVTEAFF
TRBV28,TRBJ2-3,CASSLSGLAATDTQYF
TRBV19,TRBJ2-1,CASRLLGFAGGPLNEQFF
TRBV5-1,TRBJ1-1,CASSLVSVGGTEAFF
TRBV4-1,TRBJ2-6,CASSQDTRLAGANVLTF
TRBV4-1,TRBJ2-7,CASSQGRDTPLEQYF
TRBV2,TRBJ2-1,CASQDRENYNEQFF
TRBV7-9,TRBJ2-2,CASSLEQGMGTGELFF
TRBV5-4,TRBJ2-7,CASSSWRETDEQYF
TRBV7-9,TRBJ2-1,CASSYPGLAGGQGYNEQFF